This T cell receptor (beta chain) appears in the sequencing data of a study of T-cell reconstitution after alpha-beta-depleted transplantation in children. V shed 2 bases and J shed 7 bases, with 10 bases lying between them. Germline loops: CDR1 KGHSH, CDR2 LQKENI. This CDR3 spans 13 amino acids. Using unique molecular identifiers, the investigators prepared the TCRbeta library. MiXCR, applied by TCRdb to the PCR reads, yields one record per CDR3 protein. The data hold about 500,000 distinct CDR3 sequences, with around a third observed a single time. This clonotype was seen more than once but under ten times.

Specimen: PBMCs from the stem cell graft donor, collected from the stem cell graft. The sequence was collected from a human donor who donated a stem cell graft to a child with aplastic anemia. This sequence joins TRBV18 and TRBJ2-3; D is uncertain. This CDR3 reads CASSPSDSNTQYF. The CDR3, as DNA: TGTGCCAGCTCACCATCCGATTCAAATACGCAGTATTTT.